This T cell receptor (beta chain) was identified in a study of blood T cells in healthy people across ages. The CDR3 consists of 15 residues. The V end lost 1 base, the J end lost 8 bases, and 15 bases lay between the germline ends. Germline V lookup: CDR1 SGHTA, CDR2 FQGNSA. As regards this clonotype: Its antigen is still unknown.

Study outcomes and limitations: More naive CD4+ cells and higher diversity were found in long-lived than in aged donors.

For the second PCR, which ran for 7 to 11 cycles, a sample-barcoded 5' primer and a J-beta primer mix were used. A tag from a template-switch adaptor with 12 random nucleotides marked each cDNA molecule. A minimum of 2.5 million CDR3-containing paired-end reads was obtained for each sample. TCRdb called the 5' RACE reads again in MiXCR, with one record for every CDR3 protein. The table shows approximately 690,000 distinct CDR3 sequences, with approximately 50% occurring only once. Sequences were obtained from blood. The sequence was obtained from a man in his fifties or sixties in good health. This chain joins TRBV7-2 and TRBJ2-1; D possibly corresponds to TRBD2 (6 bases). This chain's CDR3 is CASSLGTSSADEQFF. CDR3 bases: TGTGCCAGCAGCTTAGGGACCTCTAGCGCCGATGAGCAGTTCTTC.